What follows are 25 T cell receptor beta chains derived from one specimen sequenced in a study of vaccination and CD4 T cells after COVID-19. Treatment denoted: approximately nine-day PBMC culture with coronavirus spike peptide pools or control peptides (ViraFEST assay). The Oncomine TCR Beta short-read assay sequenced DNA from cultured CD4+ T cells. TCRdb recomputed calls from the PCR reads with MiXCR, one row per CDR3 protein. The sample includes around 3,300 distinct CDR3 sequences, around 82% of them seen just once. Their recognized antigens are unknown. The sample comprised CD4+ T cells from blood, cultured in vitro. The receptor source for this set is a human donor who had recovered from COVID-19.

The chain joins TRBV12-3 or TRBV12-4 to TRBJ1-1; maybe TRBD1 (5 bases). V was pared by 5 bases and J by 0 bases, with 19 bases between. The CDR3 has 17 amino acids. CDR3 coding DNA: TGTGCCAGCAGTCGCAGGGTTTTTTCGGGAATGAACACTGAAGCTTTCTTT. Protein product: CASSRRVFSGMNTEAFF.

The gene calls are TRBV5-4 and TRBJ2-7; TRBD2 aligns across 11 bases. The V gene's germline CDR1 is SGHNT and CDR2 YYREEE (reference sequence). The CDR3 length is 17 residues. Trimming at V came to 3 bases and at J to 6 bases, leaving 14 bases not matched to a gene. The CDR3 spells CASSSTSGGPRGGEQYF. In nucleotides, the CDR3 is TGTGCCAGCAGCTCCACTAGCGGGGGTCCCCGGGGGGGCGAGCAGTACTTC.

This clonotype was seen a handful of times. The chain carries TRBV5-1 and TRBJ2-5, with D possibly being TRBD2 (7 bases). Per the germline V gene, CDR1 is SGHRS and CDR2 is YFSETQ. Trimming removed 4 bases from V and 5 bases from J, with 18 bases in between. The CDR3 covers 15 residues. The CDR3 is CASSETGGPGETQYF. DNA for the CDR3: TGCGCCAGCAGCGAAACCGGGGGGCCGGGTGAGACCCAGTACTTC. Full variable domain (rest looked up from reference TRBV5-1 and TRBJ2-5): KAGVTQTPRYLIKTRGQQVTLSCSPISGHRSVSWYQQTPGQGLQFLFEYFSETQRNKGNFPGRFSGRQFSNSRSEMNVSTLELGDSALYLCASSETGGPGETQYFGPGTRLLVL.

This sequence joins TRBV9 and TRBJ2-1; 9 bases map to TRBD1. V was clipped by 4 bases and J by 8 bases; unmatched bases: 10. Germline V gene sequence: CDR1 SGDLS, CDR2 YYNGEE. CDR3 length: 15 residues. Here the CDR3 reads CASSLDRGNGYEQFF. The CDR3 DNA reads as TGTGCCAGCAGCCTAGACAGGGGGAATGGATATGAGCAGTTCTTC.

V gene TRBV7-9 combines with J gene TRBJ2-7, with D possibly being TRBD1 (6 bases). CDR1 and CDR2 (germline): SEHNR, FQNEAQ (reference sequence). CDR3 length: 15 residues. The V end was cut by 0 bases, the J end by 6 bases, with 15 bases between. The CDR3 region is CASSLAMGALSEQYF. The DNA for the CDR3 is TGTGCCAGCAGCTTAGCGATGGGGGCCCTAAGCGAGCAGTACTTC.

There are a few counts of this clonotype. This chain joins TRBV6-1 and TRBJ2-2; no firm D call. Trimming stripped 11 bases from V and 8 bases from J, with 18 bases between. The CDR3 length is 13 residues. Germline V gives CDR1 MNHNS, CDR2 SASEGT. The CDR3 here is CAGVDIHGGELFF. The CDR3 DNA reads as TGTGCCGGAGTGGATATACACGGGGGGGAGCTGTTTTTT.

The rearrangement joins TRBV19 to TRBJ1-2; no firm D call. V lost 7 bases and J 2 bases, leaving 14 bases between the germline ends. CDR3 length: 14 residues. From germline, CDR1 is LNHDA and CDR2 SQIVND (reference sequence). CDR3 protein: CASKKGPTNYGYTF. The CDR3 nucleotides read TGTGCCAGTAAAAAGGGTCCAACCAACTATGGCTACACCTTC.

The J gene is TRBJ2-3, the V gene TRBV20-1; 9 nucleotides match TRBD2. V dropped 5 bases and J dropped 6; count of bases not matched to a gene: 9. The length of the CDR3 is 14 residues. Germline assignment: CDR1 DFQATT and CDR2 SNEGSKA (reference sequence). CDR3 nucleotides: TGCAGTGCTGCAAGCTCAGGACTAGCGGATACGCAGTATTTT. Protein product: CSAASSGLADTQYF.

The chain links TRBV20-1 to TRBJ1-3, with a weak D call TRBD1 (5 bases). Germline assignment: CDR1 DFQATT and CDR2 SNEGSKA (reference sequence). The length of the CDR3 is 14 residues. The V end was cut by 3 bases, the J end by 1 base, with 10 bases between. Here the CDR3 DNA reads TGCAGTGCTAGCCCCGGGGGTTCTGGAAACACCATATATTTT. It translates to CSASPGGSGNTIYF.

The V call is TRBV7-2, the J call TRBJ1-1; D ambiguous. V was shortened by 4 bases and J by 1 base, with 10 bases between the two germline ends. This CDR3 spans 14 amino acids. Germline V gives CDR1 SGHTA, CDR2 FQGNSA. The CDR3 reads CASSSWSGNTEAFF. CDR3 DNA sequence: TGTGCCAGCAGCTCCTGGTCGGGGAACACTGAAGCTTTCTTT.

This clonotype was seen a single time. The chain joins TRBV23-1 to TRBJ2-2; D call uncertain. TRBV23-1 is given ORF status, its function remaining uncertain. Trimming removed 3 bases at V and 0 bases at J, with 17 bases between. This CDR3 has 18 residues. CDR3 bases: TGCGCCAGCAGTCATTCCGGGCCACGGCGGCCGAACACCGGGGAGCTGTTTTTT. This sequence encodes CASSHSGPRRPNTGELFF.

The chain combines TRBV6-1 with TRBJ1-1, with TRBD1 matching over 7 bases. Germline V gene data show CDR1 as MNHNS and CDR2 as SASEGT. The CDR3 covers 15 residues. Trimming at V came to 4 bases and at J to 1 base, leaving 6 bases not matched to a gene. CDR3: CASSARRDRNTEAFF. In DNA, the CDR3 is TGTGCCAGCAGTGCCCGCCGGGACAGGAACACTGAAGCTTTCTTT.

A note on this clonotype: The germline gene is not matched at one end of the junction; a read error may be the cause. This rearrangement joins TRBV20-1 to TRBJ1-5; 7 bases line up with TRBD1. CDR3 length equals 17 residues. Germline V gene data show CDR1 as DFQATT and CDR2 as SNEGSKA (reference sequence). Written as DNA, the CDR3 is TGCAGTGCTAGAGCGCCAGGGGGAATCTCTAGAAATCCGCCCCAGCATTTT. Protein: CSARAPGGISRNPPQHF.

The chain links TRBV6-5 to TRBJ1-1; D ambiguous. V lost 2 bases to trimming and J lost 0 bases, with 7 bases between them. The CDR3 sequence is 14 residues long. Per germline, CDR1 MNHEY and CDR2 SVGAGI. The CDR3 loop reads CASSYGVMNTEAFF. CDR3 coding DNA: TGTGCCAGCAGTTACGGCGTTATGAACACTGAAGCTTTCTTT.

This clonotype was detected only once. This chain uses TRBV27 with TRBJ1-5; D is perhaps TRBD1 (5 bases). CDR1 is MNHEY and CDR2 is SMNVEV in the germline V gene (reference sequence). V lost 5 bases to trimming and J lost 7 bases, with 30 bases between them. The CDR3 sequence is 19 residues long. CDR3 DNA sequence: TGTGCCAGCAGTGAGTCAGTAGGGGATCGCCAAGTTCGTCGGCAGCCCCAGCATTTT. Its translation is CASSESVGDRQVRRQPQHF.

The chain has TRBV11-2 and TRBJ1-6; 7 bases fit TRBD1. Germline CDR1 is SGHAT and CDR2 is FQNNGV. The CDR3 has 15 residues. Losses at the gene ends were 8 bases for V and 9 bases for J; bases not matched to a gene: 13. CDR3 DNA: TGTGCCAGCTCCTGGGGGAGAGGGGGCGCTTCACCCCTCCACTTT. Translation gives CASSWGRGGASPLHF.

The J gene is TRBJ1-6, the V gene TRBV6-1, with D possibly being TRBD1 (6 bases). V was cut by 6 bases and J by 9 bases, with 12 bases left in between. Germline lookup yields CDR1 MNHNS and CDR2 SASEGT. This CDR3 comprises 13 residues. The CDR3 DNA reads TGTGCCAGCAGACGACAGGTAGCTTCACCCCTCCACTTT. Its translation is CASRRQVASPLHF.

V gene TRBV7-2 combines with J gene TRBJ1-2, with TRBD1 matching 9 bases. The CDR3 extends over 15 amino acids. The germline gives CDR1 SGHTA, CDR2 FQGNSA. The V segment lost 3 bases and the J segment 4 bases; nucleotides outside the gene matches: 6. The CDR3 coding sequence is TGTGCCAGCAGCTTTGGGGGACAGGGACCCTATGGCTACACCTTC. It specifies CASSFGGQGPYGYTF. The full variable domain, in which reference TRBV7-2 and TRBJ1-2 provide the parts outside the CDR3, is GAGVSQSPSNKVTEKGKDVELRCDPISGHTALYWYRQSLGQGLEFLIYFQGNSAPDKSGLPSDRFSAERTGGSVSTLTIQRTQQEDSAVYLCASSFGGQGPYGYTFGSGTRLTVV.

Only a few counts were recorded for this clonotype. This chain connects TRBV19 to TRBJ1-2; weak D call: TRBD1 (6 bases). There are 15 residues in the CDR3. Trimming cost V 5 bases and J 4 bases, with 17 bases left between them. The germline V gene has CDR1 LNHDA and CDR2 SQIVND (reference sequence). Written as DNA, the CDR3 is TGTGCCAGTAGTCCCTTGGGTCAGGGGATCTATGGCTACACCTTC. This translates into CASSPLGQGIYGYTF.

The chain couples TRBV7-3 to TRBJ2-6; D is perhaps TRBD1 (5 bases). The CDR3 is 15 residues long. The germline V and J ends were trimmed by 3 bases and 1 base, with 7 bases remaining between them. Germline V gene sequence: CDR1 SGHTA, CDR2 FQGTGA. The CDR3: CASSFQGSGANVLTF. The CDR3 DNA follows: TGTGCCAGCAGCTTCCAGGGATCTGGGGCCAACGTCCTGACTTTC.

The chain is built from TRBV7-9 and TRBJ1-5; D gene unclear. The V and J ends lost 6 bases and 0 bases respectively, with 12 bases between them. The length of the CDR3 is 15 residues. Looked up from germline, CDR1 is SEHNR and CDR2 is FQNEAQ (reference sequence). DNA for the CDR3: TGTGCCAGCAGTTGGGGATCGGATAGCAATCAGCCCCAGCATTTT. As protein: CASSWGSDSNQPQHF. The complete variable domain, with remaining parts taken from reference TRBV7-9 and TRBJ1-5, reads DTGVSQNPRHKITKRGQNVTFRCDPISEHNRLYWYRQTLGQGPEFLTYFQNEAQLEKSRLLSDRFSAERPKGSFSTLEIQRTEQGDSAMYLCASSWGSDSNQPQHFGDGTRLSIL.

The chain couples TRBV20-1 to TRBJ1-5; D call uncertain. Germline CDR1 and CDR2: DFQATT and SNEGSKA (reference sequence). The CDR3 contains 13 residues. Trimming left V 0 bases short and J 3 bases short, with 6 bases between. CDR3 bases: TGCAGTGCTAGAGACAGTTTCAATCAGCCCCAGCATTTT. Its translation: CSARDSFNQPQHF.

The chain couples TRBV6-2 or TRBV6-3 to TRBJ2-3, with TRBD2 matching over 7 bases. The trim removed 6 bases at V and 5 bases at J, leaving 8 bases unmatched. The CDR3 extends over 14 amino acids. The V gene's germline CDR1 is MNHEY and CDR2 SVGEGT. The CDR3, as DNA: TGTGCCAGCAGACTTGGGAGGGGAGGAGATACGCAGTATTTT. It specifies CASRLGRGGDTQYF.

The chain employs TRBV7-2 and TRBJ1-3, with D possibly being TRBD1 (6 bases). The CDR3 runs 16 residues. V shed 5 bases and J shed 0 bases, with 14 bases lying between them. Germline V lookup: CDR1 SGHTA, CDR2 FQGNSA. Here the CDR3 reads CASSARTVLSGNTIYF. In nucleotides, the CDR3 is TGTGCCAGCAGCGCCAGGACAGTCCTCTCTGGAAACACCATATATTTT.

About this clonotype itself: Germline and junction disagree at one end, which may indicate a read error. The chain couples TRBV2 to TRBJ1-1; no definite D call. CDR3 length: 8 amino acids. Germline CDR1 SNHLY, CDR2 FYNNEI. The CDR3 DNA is TGTGCCAGCAGTGAAGGTATCTTT. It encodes CASSEGIF.